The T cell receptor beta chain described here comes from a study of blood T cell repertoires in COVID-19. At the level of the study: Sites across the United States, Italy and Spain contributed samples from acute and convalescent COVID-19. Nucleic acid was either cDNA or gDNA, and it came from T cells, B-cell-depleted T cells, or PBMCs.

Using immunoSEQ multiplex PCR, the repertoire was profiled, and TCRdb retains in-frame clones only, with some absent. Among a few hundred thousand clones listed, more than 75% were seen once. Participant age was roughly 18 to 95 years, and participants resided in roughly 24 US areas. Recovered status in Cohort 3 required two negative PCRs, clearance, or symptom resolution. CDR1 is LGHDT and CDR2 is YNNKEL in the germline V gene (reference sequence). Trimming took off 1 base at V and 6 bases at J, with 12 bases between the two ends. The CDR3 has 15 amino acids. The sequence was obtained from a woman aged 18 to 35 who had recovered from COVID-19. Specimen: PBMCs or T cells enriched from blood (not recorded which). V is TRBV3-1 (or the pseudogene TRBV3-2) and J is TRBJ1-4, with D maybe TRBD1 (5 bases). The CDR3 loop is CASSQGPGGDEKLFF. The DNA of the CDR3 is TGTGCCAGCAGCCAAGGACCCGGGGGGGATGAAAAACTGTTTTTT.